Following are 9 T cell receptor beta chains from one sample sequenced in a study of cytomegalovirus exposure and HLA in healthy donors. Sequencing was performed with immunoSEQ multiplex PCR; in TCRdb, only in-frame clones are kept and a portion is missing. Of some 120,000 clones in the sample, around nine tenths were seen once. The sample comprised PBMCs. Receptors were obtained from a young woman in good health and CMV-seronegative.

This chain connects TRBV2 to TRBJ2-7; a weak D match, TRBD1 (5 bases). The V and J ends lost 4 bases and 5 bases respectively, with 12 bases between them. There are 13 residues in the CDR3. Per the germline V gene, CDR1 is SNHLY and CDR2 is FYNNEI. The CDR3 spells CASSAQGIDEQYF. The CDR3 bases are TGTGCCAGCAGTGCGCAGGGTATTGACGAGCAGTACTTC. The variable domain in full, completed from reference TRBV2 and TRBJ2-7, reads EPEVTQTPSHQVTQMGQEVILRCVPISNHLYFYWYRQILGQKVEFLVSFYNNEISEKSEIFDDQFSVERPDGSNFTLKIRSTKLEDSAMYFCASSAQGIDEQYFGPGTRLTVT.

The rearrangement uses TRBV6-1 and TRBJ2-1; TRBD1 is a possible D gene (6 bases). The CDR3 has 17 amino acids. Germline V gene data show CDR1 as MNHNS and CDR2 as SASEGT. The V and J ends lost 0 bases and 4 bases respectively, with 16 bases between them. CDR3 loop: CASSEAGQRLSYNEQFF. The CDR3 DNA reads as TGTGCCAGCAGTGAAGCTGGACAGCGACTGTCGTACAATGAGCAGTTCTTC.

The rearrangement links TRBV19 to TRBJ2-5, with 8 bases fitting TRBD2. Germline assignment: CDR1 LNHDA and CDR2 SQIVND (reference sequence). The CDR3 is 14 amino acids. Germline trimming cut 8 bases from V and 6 bases from J; bases unmatched to any gene: 11. CDR3 DNA sequence: TGTGCCAGTCGCGGTAGCGGGGTTGGTAAGACCCAGTACTTC. Its translation is CASRGSGVGKTQYF.

This chain joins TRBV5-6 and TRBJ2-5, with 13 bases lining up with TRBD2. The CDR3 sequence is 16 residues long. The ends lost 4 bases at V and 4 bases at J; junction bases unmatched: 7. Germline V gene data show CDR1 as SGHDT and CDR2 as YYEEEE. The CDR3 region has the DNA TGTGCCAGCAGCCAACCGGGACTAGCGGGGTTAGAGACCCAGTACTTC. As protein: CASSQPGLAGLETQYF.

The chain combines TRBV10-3 with TRBJ1-1; D is ambiguous. The CDR3 consists of 12 residues. V was clipped by 10 bases and J by 0 bases, with 9 bases between them. The germline gives CDR1 ENHRY, CDR2 SYGVKD. DNA for the CDR3: TGTGCCACCGGCGGTCTGAACACTGAAGCTTTCTTT. It is translated as CATGGLNTEAFF.

V gene TRBV6-1 combines with J gene TRBJ1-5, with TRBD1 matching 7 bases. Germline values: CDR1 MNHNS, CDR2 SASEGT. J gave up 6 bases and V 8 bases, and 7 bases lay outside the gene matches. This CDR3 comprises 13 residues. The CDR3 loop reads CASRGQAGQPQHF. DNA for the CDR3: TGTGCCAGCCGAGGACAGGCCGGTCAGCCCCAGCATTTT.

This clone has just a few counts. The sample has other DNA sequences that encode this CDR3 too. The J gene is TRBJ1-2, the V gene TRBV5-1; D not certain. The V gene's germline CDR1 is SGHRS and CDR2 YFSETQ. V was clipped by 0 bases and J by 2 bases, with 8 bases between them. The CDR3 runs to 14 residues. CDR3 nucleotides: TGCGCCAGCAGCTTGGGAACGGGAAACTATGGCTACACCTTC. As protein: CASSLGTGNYGYTF.

This clone occurred once. This chain joins TRBV6-1 and TRBJ2-7; 10 nucleotides align to TRBD1. Germline loops: CDR1 MNHNS, CDR2 SASEGT. V was pared by 6 bases and J by 2 bases, with 7 bases of the junction left unmatched. This CDR3 spans 15 amino acids. The CDR3 spells CASRPGQGPAYEQYF. Written as DNA, the CDR3 is TGTGCCAGCAGGCCGGGACAGGGGCCCGCCTACGAGCAGTACTTC.

This clone has just one count. The chain links TRBV27 to TRBJ2-1; 11 positions agree with TRBD2. The CDR3 has 18 amino acids. V was pared by 7 bases and J by 1 base, with 12 bases of the junction left unmatched. Looked up from germline, CDR1 is MNHEY and CDR2 is SMNVEV (reference sequence). DNA for the CDR3: TGTGCCAGCACAGAGCATAATTTAGCGGGAGGGTCCTACAATGAGCAGTTCTTC. It encodes CASTEHNLAGGSYNEQFF.